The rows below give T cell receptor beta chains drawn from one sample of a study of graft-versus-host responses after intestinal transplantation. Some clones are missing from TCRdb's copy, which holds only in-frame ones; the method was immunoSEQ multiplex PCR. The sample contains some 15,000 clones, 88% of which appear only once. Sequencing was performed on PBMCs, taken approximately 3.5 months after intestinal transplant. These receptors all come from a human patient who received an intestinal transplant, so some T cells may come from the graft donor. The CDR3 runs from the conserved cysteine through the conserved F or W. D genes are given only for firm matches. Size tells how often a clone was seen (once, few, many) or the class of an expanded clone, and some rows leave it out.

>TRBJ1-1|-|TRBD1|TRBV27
CASSNRGGGDTEAFF
TGTGCCAGCAGTAACAGGGGGGGAGGGGACACTGAAGCTTTCTTT
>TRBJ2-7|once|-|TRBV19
CASREGAAYEQYF
TGTGCCAGTAGGGAGGGGGCGGCCTACGAGCAGTACTTC
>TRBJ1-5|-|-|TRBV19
CASISLGGQNQPQHF
TGTGCCAGTATAAGTCTTGGAGGGCAAAATCAGCCCCAGCATTTT
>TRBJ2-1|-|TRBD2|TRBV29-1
CSVEGLAGASYNEQFF
TGCAGCGTTGAGGGACTAGCGGGAGCTTCCTACAATGAGCAGTTCTTC
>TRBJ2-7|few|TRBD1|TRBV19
CASSPRTGGFWEQYF
TGTGCCAGTAGTCCCCGGACAGGGGGGTTTTGGGAGCAGTACTTC
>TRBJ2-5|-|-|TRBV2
CASRNDLDEKYF
TGTGCCAGCAGAAATGACCTCGACGAGAAGTACTTC
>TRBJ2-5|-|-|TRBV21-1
CASRGRDRGEETQYF
TGTGCCAGCAGAGGCCGGGACAGGGGAGAAGAGACCCAGTACTTC
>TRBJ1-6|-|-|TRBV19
CASSMNGGTRSPLHF
TGTGCCAGTAGTATGAATGGGGGGACGCGTTCACCCCTCCACTTT
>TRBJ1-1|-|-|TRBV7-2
CASSFGILGEAFF
TGTGCCAGCAGCTTCGGGATCCTAGGTGAAGCTTTCTTT
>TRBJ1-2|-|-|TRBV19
CASTTSGLGYTF
TGTGCCAGCACGACATCGGGGCTTGGCTACACCTTC
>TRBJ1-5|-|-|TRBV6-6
CASSSAGWARQPQHF
TGTGCCAGCTCCTCGGCAGGCTGGGCCCGACAGCCCCAGCATTTT
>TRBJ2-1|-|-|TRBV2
CASRFEGNEQFF
TGTGCCAGCAGGTTCGAGGGCAATGAGCAGTTCTTC
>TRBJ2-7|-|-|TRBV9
CASSVAAGAFHEQYF
TGTGCCAGCAGCGTAGCTGCGGGGGCCTTCCACGAGCAGTACTTC
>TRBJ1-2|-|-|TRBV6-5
CASSYSRGRLGYGYTF
TGTGCCAGCAGTTACTCACGGGGGCGCTTGGGGTATGGCTACACCTTC
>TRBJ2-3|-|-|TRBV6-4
CASSEKGTDTQYF
TGTGCCAGCAGTGAGAAGGGTACAGATACGCAGTATTTT
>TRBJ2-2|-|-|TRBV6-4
CASSDIGEHTGELFF
TGTGCCAGCAGTGACATCGGCGAGCACACCGGGGAGCTGTTTTTT
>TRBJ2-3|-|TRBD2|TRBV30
CAWSVGTSSSTDTQYF
TGTGCCTGGAGTGTTGGGACTAGCTCTTCCACAGATACGCAGTATTTT
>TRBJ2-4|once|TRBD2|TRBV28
CASSSRTSTAKNIQYF
TGTGCCAGCAGTTCACGGACTAGCACAGCCAAAAACATTCAGTACTTC
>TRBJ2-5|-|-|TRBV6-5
CASSYGSADYELYF
TGTGCCAGCAGTTACGGGTCGGCCGACTACGAGCTGTACTTC
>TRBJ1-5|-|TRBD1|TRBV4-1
CASSQFTGVGQPQHF
TGCGCCAGCAGCCAATTTACAGGGGTCGGTCAGCCCCAGCATTTT
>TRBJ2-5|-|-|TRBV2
CASSEWSRETQYF
TGTGCCAGCAGTGAATGGAGCAGAGAGACCCAGTACTTC
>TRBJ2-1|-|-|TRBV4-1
CASSQVPGTSYNEQFF
TGCGCCAGCAGCCAAGTCCCCGGGACATCTTACAATGAGCAGTTCTTC
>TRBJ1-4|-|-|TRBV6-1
CASSGGGGNNEKLFF
TGTGCCAGCAGTGGAGGAGGGGGAAATAATGAAAAACTGTTTTTT
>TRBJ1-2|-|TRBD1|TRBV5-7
CASSLNQGAVYGYTF
TGTGCCAGCAGTTTGAACCAGGGGGCAGTCTATGGCTACACCTTC
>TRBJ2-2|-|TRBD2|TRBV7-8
CASSLAPSRTSGSAGELFF
TGTGCCAGCAGCTTAGCTCCCTCGAGGACTAGCGGGAGCGCCGGGGAGCTGTTTTTT
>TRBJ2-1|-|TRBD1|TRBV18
CASSPPGQGRSYNEQFF
TGTGCCAGCTCACCTCCAGGACAGGGAAGGTCCTACAATGAGCAGTTCTTC
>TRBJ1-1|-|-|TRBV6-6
CASSYSITEAFF
TGTGCCAGCAGTTACTCCATCACTGAAGCTTTCTTT
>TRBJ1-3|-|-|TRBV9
CASSVGVAGNTIYF
TGTGCCAGCAGCGTTGGTGTCGCTGGAAACACCATATATTTT
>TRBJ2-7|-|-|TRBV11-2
CASSLNRVGYEQYF
TGTGCCAGCAGCCTAAACCGCGTAGGCTACGAGCAGTACTTC
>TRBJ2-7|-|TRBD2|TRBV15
CATSRGGGSSYEQYF
TGTGCCACCAGCAGAGGTGGCGGGAGCTCCTACGAGCAGTACTTC
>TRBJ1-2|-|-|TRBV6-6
CASRGKGKLTGYTF
TGTGCCAGCAGGGGGAAGGGGAAACTCACTGGCTACACCTTC
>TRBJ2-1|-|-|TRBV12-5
CASGLVQTGEDYNEQFF
TGTGCTAGTGGTTTGGTACAAACGGGGGAGGACTACAATGAGCAGTTCTTC